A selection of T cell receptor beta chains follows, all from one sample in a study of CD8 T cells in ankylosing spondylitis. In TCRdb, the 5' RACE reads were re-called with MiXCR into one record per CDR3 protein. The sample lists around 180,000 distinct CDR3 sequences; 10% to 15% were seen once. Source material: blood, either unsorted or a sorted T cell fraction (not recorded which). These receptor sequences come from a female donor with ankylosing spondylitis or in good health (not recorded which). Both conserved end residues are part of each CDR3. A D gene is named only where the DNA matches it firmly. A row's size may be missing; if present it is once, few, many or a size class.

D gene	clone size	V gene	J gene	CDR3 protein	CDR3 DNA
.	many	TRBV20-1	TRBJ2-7	CSARVLDGQYF	TGCAGTGCTAGAGTCCTCGATGGGCAGTACTTC
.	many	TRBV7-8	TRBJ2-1	CASNKAWRDSYNEQFF	TGTGCCAGCAACAAAGCATGGCGAGACTCCTACAATGAGCAGTTCTTC
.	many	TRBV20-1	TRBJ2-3	CSLTGLLTGDTQYF	TGCAGTCTGACCGGGCTCCTTACGGGAGATACGCAGTATTTT
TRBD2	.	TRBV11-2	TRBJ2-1	CASSLESSGRYNEQFF	TGTGCCAGCAGCCTCGAGTCTAGCGGGCGCTACAATGAGCAGTTCTTC
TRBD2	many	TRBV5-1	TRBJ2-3	CASSLAGTLGYTQYF	TGCGCCAGCAGCCTAGCGGGAACCCTGGGGTATACGCAGTATTTT
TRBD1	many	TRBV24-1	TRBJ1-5	CATGDSYRNQPQHF	TGTGCCACTGGGGACAGCTACCGAAATCAGCCCCAGCATTTT
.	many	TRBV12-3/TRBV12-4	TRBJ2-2	CASSLLNTGELFF	TGTGCCAGCAGTTTGTTAAACACCGGGGAGCTGTTTTTT
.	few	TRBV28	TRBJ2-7	CASSTRFSISYEQYF	TGTGCCAGCAGCACGAGATTTAGCATCTCCTACGAGCAGTACTTC
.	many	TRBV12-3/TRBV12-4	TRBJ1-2	CASSLYGGGYTF	TGTGCCAGCAGTTTATACGGCGGTGGCTACACCTTC
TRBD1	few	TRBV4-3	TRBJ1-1	CASSHDRGLPQGTEAFF	TGCGCCAGCAGCCACGACAGGGGGCTCCCCCAGGGGACTGAAGCTTTCTTT
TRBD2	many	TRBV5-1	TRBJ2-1	CASSLIRGAGNEQFF	TGCGCCAGCAGCCTGATTAGGGGAGCGGGGAATGAGCAGTTCTTC
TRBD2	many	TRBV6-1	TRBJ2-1	CAAENILAAYNEQFF	TGTGCCGCAGAAAACATTCTAGCGGCCTACAATGAGCAGTTCTTC
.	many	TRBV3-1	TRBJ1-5	CASSQGTNQPQHF	TGTGCCAGCAGCCAAGGGACGAATCAGCCCCAGCATTTT
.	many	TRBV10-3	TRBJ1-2	CASSTTNRDYGYTF	TGTGCCAGCTCTACGACTAACAGGGACTATGGCTACACCTTC
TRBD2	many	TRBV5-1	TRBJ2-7	CASSSQTATSGTYEQYF	TGCGCCAGCAGTTCCCAGACCGCGACTAGCGGTACCTACGAGCAGTACTTC
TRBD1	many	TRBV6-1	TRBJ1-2	CASSRRFDPTGNYGYTF	TGTGCCAGCAGCCGACGCTTCGACCCGACAGGGAACTATGGCTACACCTTC
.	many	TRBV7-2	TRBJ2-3	CASSLASRALTDTQYF	TGTGCCAGCAGCTTAGCAAGCAGGGCTCTCACAGATACGCAGTATTTT
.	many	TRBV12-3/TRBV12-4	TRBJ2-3	CASSLAGFLPDTQYF	TGTGCCAGCAGTTTAGCCGGCTTCTTACCCGATACGCAGTATTTT
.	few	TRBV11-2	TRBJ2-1	CASSLVHNTGRASEQFF	TGTGCCAGCAGCTTAGTTCATAACACGGGACGAGCAAGTGAGCAGTTCTTC
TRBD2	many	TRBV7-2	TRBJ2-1	CASSLGILAIEQFF	TGTGCCAGCAGCTTAGGGATACTAGCGATTGAGCAGTTCTTC
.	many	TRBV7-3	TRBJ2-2	CASSRVSGELFF	TGTGCCAGCAGCAGGGTTTCCGGGGAGCTGTTTTTT
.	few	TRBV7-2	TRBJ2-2	CASSPPAGARELFF	TGTGCCAGCAGCCCACCCGCGGGGGCCAGGGAGCTGTTTTTT
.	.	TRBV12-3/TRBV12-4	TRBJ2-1	CASSPTRENEQFF	TGTGCCAGCAGTCCTACTAGGGAGAATGAGCAGTTCTTC
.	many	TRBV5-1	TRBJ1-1	CASSLDSHNTEAFF	TGCGCCAGCAGCTTGGACAGCCATAACACTGAAGCTTTCTTT
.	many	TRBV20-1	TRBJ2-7	CSAEHREPYEQYF	TGCAGTGCTGAACACAGGGAGCCCTACGAGCAGTACTTC
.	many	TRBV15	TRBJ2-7	CATSRDRLSYEQYF	TGTGCCACCAGCAGAGACAGGCTGTCCTACGAGCAGTACTTC
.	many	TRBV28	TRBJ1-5	CASTKLGDQPQHF	TGTGCCAGCACAAAATTGGGGGATCAGCCCCAGCATTTT